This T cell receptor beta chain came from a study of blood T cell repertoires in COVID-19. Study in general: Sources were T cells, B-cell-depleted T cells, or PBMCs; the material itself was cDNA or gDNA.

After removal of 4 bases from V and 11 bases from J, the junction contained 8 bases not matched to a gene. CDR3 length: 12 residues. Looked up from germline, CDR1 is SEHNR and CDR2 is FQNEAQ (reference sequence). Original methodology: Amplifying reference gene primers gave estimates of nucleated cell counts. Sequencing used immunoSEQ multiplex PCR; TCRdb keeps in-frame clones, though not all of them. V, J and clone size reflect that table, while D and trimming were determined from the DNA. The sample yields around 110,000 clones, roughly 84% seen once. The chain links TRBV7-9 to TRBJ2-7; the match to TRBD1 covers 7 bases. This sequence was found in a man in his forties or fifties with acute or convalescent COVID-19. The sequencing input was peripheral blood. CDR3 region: CASSSGGKREYF. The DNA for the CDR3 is TGTGCCAGCAGCTCAGGGGGAAAACGGGAGTACTTC.